What follows are 32 T cell receptor beta chains derived from one specimen sequenced in a study of T cells after posttransplantation cyclophosphamide. The table came from immunoSEQ multiplex PCR; TCRdb's copy has only in-frame clones and leaves some out. Here the sample spans approximately 17,000 clones, 94% being singletons. Cells defined as naive were viable CD3+CD4+ or CD3+CD8+ and CCR7+CD45RA+CD45RO-CD95-CD27+CD28+. Sequenced sample: naive CD4+ T cells sorted from blood. Receptor source: a woman aged 50 to 65 in good health and a related stem cell transplant donor.

The rearrangement uses TRBV11-2 and TRBJ2-1; 11 bases agree with TRBD2. With V trimmed by 7 bases and J by 6 bases, 11 bases remained unmatched. The CDR3 has 16 amino acids. Germline V CDR1 and CDR2: SGHAT, FQNNGV. CDR3 DNA: TGTGCCAGCAACTACTTAGCGGGAGGGCCACCCAATGAGCAGTTCTTC. It specifies CASNYLAGGPPNEQFF.

DNA of the CDR3: TGTGCCAGCAGCTGGGGCGGGGTCCAAGAGACCCAGTACTTC. Its protein is CASSWGGVQETQYF. This sequence joins TRBV7-2 and TRBJ2-5, with D perhaps matching TRBD2 (6 bases). Between the trimmed V and J ends, which lost 4 bases and 1 base, there was a span of 10 bases. In germline, CDR1 is SGHTA, CDR2 FQGNSA. The length of the CDR3 is 14 residues.

The chain links TRBV7-3 to TRBJ1-2; D is possibly TRBD1 (5 bases). This CDR3 region has 15 residues. Trimming removed 3 bases from V and 4 bases from J, with 15 bases in between. Germline CDR1 SGHTA, CDR2 FQGTGA. The CDR3 protein is CASSFTGGASYGYTF. In DNA, the CDR3 is TGTGCCAGCAGCTTTACGGGAGGGGCAAGCTATGGCTACACCTTC.

This chain uses TRBV18 with TRBJ2-5; D is possibly TRBD1 (6 bases). The length of the CDR3 is 14 residues. Deletions cut 3 bases from V and 5 bases from J, with 13 bases between. In germline, CDR1 is KGHSH, CDR2 LQKENI. CDR3 coding DNA: TGTGCCAGCTCACCTAACAGGGTTCTGGAGACCCAGTACTTC. Residues: CASSPNRVLETQYF.

The genes are TRBV5-4 and TRBJ2-7; maybe TRBD2 (6 bases). Germline CDR1 reads SGHNT; CDR2 reads YYREEE (reference sequence). Trimming shortened V by 4 bases and J by 0 bases, and 8 bases separated the two germline ends. This CDR3 has 13 residues. The CDR3 sequence is CASSTGLSYEQYF. The CDR3 coding sequence is TGTGCCAGCAGCACGGGACTCTCCTACGAGCAGTACTTC.

The chain links TRBV28 to TRBJ1-6, with TRBD1 as a possible D gene (6 bases). Germline V gene lookup returns CDR1 MDHEN and CDR2 SYDVKM. The CDR3 length is 15 residues. V gave up 5 bases and J gave up 7 bases, with 15 bases separating them. In DNA, the CDR3 is TGTGCCAGCAGTGTTTACAGGGCGTACAATTCACCCCTCCACTTT. This codes for CASSVYRAYNSPLHF. Together with reference TRBV28 and TRBJ1-6, the CDR3 gives the full variable domain: DVKVTQSSRYLVKRTGEKVFLECVQDMDHENMFWYRQDPGLGLRLIYFSYDVKMKEKGDIPEGYSVSREKKERFSLILESASTNQTSMYLCASSVYRAYNSPLHFGNGTRLTVT.

V and J are TRBV6-1 and TRBJ1-5; no firm D call. Germline CDR1 reads MNHNS; CDR2 reads SASEGT. This CDR3 is built from 14 residues. V shed 7 bases and J shed 6 bases, with 16 bases lying between them. The CDR3 spells CASNEIPVPQPQHF. In DNA form, the CDR3 reads TGTGCCAGCAATGAGATCCCGGTCCCTCAGCCCCAGCATTTT.

CDR3 loop: CASSKTSGRGSGELFF. DNA for the CDR3: TGTGCCAGTAGTAAGACTAGCGGGAGAGGGTCCGGGGAGCTGTTTTTT. The genes are TRBV19 and TRBJ2-2, with TRBD2 identical over 12 bases. Per the germline V gene, CDR1 is LNHDA and CDR2 is SQIVND (reference sequence). This CDR3 is 16 amino acids long. V was pared by 4 bases and J by 6 bases, with 6 bases of the junction left unmatched.

The chain has TRBV28 and TRBJ1-2; the D is unclear. The CDR3 consists of 15 residues. V was shortened by 6 bases and J by 6 bases, with 20 bases between the two germline ends. From germline, CDR1 is MDHEN and CDR2 SYDVKM. The CDR3 sequence is CASSKRGGRRHGYTF. The CDR3 coding sequence is TGTGCCAGCAGCAAAAGAGGAGGCCGCCGTCATGGCTACACCTTC.

This clone has just a few counts. V usage is TRBV2 and J usage is TRBJ1-1, with D possibly TRBD1 on 6 matching bases. The CDR3 has 13 amino acids. Germline V CDR1 and CDR2: SNHLY, FYNNEI. V lost 4 bases and J 4 bases, leaving 10 bases between the germline ends. The CDR3 nucleotides read TGTGCCAGCAGTGTACAGGGTCCCACTGAAGCTTTCTTT. It codes for CASSVQGPTEAFF.

The J gene is TRBJ2-7, the V gene TRBV10-3; D remains ambiguous. Trimming stripped 10 bases from V and 2 bases from J, with 15 bases between. This CDR3 spans 13 amino acids. CDR1 is ENHRY and CDR2 is SYGVKD in the germline V gene. CDR3 nucleotide sequence: TGTGCCACCCACCATGCGTCGGCCTACGAGCAGTACTTC. Its protein is CATHHASAYEQYF.

The chain has TRBV7-2 and TRBJ1-2; 9 bases fit TRBD1. The CDR3 runs 13 residues. Germline assignment: CDR1 SGHTA and CDR2 FQGNSA. J was trimmed by 4 bases and V by 6 bases; bases with no gene match: 3. The CDR3 region has the DNA TGTGCCAGCAGTCGGGACAGGGTCTATGGCTACACCTTC. It yields the protein CASSRDRVYGYTF.

This chain connects TRBV4-1 to TRBJ2-1; weak D call: TRBD1 (7 bases). V was shortened by 0 bases and J by 2 bases, with 23 bases between the two germline ends. From germline, CDR1 is MGHRA and CDR2 YSYEKL. The CDR3 has 20 amino acids. The DNA for the CDR3 is TGCGCCAGCAGCCAAGATCTCGAGGAGGGGGCCGCGGGTCCCTACAATGAGCAGTTCTTC. As protein: CASSQDLEEGAAGPYNEQFF.

V usage is TRBV27 and J usage is TRBJ2-5; the D is unclear. Per the germline V gene, CDR1 is MNHEY and CDR2 is SMNVEV (reference sequence). CDR3 length: 13 residues. V was pared by 8 bases and J by 6 bases, with 16 bases between. The CDR3 DNA is TGTGCCAGCCGACATTCAACCGGAAAGACCCAGTACTTC. Protein sequence: CASRHSTGKTQYF.

The chain couples TRBV29-1 to TRBJ2-7, with 10 bases identical to TRBD2. The CDR3 runs to 12 residues. V dropped 7 bases and J dropped 4; count of bases not matched to a gene: 4. Germline V gene sequence: CDR1 SQVTM, CDR2 ANQGSEA. CDR3 DNA: TGCAGCGCCCGGACTAGCGGTTACGAGCAGTACTTC. This translates into CSARTSGYEQYF.

This sequence joins TRBV4-1 and TRBJ1-3, with D maybe TRBD1 (5 bases). CDR1 and CDR2 (germline): MGHRA, YSYEKL. CDR3 length: 15 amino acids. V lost 3 bases and J 2 bases, leaving 11 bases between the germline ends. Here the CDR3 DNA reads TGCGCCAGCAGCCAGGTCAGGGTCACTGGAAACACCATATATTTT. It is translated as CASSQVRVTGNTIYF.

The chain recombines TRBV19 with TRBJ2-5, with a weak D call TRBD2 (5 bases). With 6 bases removed from V and 5 bases from J, the gap between germline ends came to 16 bases. Germline V gene sequence: CDR1 LNHDA, CDR2 SQIVND (reference sequence). The CDR3 has 14 amino acids. CDR3: CASRTRWGVETQYF. The CDR3 DNA is TGTGCCAGTAGGACCCGCTGGGGAGTGGAGACCCAGTACTTC.

The rearrangement uses TRBV7-8 and TRBJ1-2; perhaps TRBD1 as D (5 bases). This CDR3 is 19 amino acids long. Germline V gene sequence: CDR1 SGHVS, CDR2 FQNEAQ. Trimming took 1 base from V and 0 from J, leaving 21 bases between them. The CDR3 nucleotides are TGTGCCAGCAGCTTAGGGCGGGGGGTGAGGGGTAAAGCTAACTATGGCTACACCTTC. Its protein is CASSLGRGVRGKANYGYTF. Looking up the rest from reference TRBV7-8 and TRBJ1-2 gives the full variable domain: GAGVSQSPRYKVAKRGQDVALRCDPISGHVSLFWYQQALGQGPEFLTYFQNEAQLDKSGLPSDRFFAERPEGSVSTLKIQRTQQEDSAVYLCASSLGRGVRGKANYGYTFGSGTRLTVV.

Regarding this clone: Compared with germline, one end of the junction differs, possibly owing to a read error. The chain couples TRBV29-1 to TRBJ2-7, with D possibly TRBD2 on 6 matching bases. The CDR3 extends over 12 amino acids. The germline gives CDR1 SQVTM, CDR2 ANQGSEA. For the CDR3, the DNA is TGCAGCGTGGAAGGGAGGTCCTACGAGCAGTACTTC. It is translated as CSVEGRSYEQYF.

This chain links TRBV11-2 with TRBJ2-3, with 9 bases fitting TRBD2. This CDR3 region has 15 residues. J lost 4 bases, V lost 5 bases, and 7 bases had no gene match. Per the germline V gene, CDR1 is SGHAT and CDR2 is FQNNGV. Here the CDR3 DNA reads TGTGCCAGCAGCCCCGCCGCGGGAGGGCCAGATACGCAGTATTTT. This codes for CASSPAAGGPDTQYF.

This clone is a singleton in its sample. This chain uses TRBV7-3 with TRBJ1-1, with D possibly TRBD1 on 5 matching bases. The V gene lost 5 bases and the J gene lost 3 bases, with 13 bases spanning the gap. Germline V gene data show CDR1 as SGHTA and CDR2 as FQGTGA. The CDR3 is made up of 14 amino acids. CDR3 in DNA: TGTGCCAGCAGCCCCCAGACGGGGGACACTGAAGCTTTCTTT. This sequence encodes CASSPQTGDTEAFF.

The chain combines TRBV6-5 with TRBJ2-2; TRBD1 agrees at 8 bases. The V segment lost 6 bases and the J segment 1 base; nucleotides outside the gene matches: 4. The germline V gene has CDR1 MNHEY and CDR2 SVGAGI. There are 15 residues in the CDR3. CDR3 DNA: TGTGCCAGCAGCCCCGGGACAGGGAACACCGGGGAGCTGTTTTTT. It specifies CASSPGTGNTGELFF.

J is TRBJ1-3 and V is TRBV28, with D unclear. V was pared by 7 bases and J by 4 bases, with 8 bases between. The length of the CDR3 is 12 residues. Germline V gene lookup returns CDR1 MDHEN and CDR2 SYDVKM. The CDR3 coding sequence is TGTGCCAGCACCCTCGCGGGAAACACCATATATTTT. It is translated as CASTLAGNTIYF.

The genes are TRBV7-3 and TRBJ2-5; 8 bases align to TRBD2. The CDR3 is 15 residues long. The trim removed 5 bases at V and 2 bases at J, leaving 7 bases unmatched. Germline CDR1 SGHTA, CDR2 FQGTGA. CDR3 DNA sequence: TGTGCCAGCAGCGTAGGTGTAGCGGGGCAAGAGACCCAGTACTTC. This gives the protein CASSVGVAGQETQYF.

The chain combines TRBV27 with TRBJ1-5; TRBD1 matches 7 bases. This CDR3 has 15 residues. Trimming removed 2 bases from V and 5 bases from J; junction bases left unmatched: 6. Germline CDR1 and CDR2: MNHEY and SMNVEV (reference sequence). The CDR3 DNA reads as TGTGCCAGCAGTTTAGGGGGACAGCCCCATCAGCCCCAGCATTTT. Protein product: CASSLGGQPHQPQHF.

This clone appeared a single time. The chain carries TRBV5-6 and TRBJ2-1; 9 nucleotides match TRBD2. Germline CDR1 is SGHDT and CDR2 is YYEEEE. The CDR3 has 15 amino acids. Trimming removed 5 bases from V and 3 bases from J; junction bases left unmatched: 6. This CDR3 is CASRPGTSSYNEQFF. The DNA of the CDR3 is TGTGCCAGCAGGCCCGGGACTAGCAGCTACAATGAGCAGTTCTTC.

This chain joins TRBV5-1 and TRBJ2-3; TRBD1 agrees at 9 bases. Unmatched junction bases numbered 3, after V lost 3 bases and J lost 4 bases. Germline assignment: CDR1 SGHRS and CDR2 YFSETQ. The CDR3 extends over 14 amino acids. Here the CDR3 reads CASSSGQGPDTQYF. DNA for the CDR3: TGCGCCAGCAGCTCGGGACAGGGCCCAGATACGCAGTATTTT.

The chain combines TRBV7-9 with TRBJ2-2; D gene unclear. CDR1 and CDR2 (germline): SEHNR, FQNEAQ (reference sequence). The ends were cut back, 1 base at V and 1 base at J, with 7 bases in the middle. This CDR3 has 15 amino acids. The CDR3 loop reads CASSLVRQNTGELFF. The CDR3 DNA reads TGTGCCAGCAGCTTAGTGCGCCAGAACACCGGGGAGCTGTTTTTT.

This clone has only one observation. The chain employs TRBV27 and TRBJ2-7; 8 bases align to TRBD2. CDR3 size: 14 residues. Germline V gene sequence: CDR1 MNHEY, CDR2 SMNVEV (reference sequence). With V trimmed by 6 bases and J by 3 bases, 7 bases remained unmatched. The CDR3 DNA reads TGTGCCAGCAGCACGGGGGGGGGCCTCTACGAGCAGTACTTC. It codes for CASSTGGGLYEQYF.

In the case of this clone: The identical CDR3 is also encoded by other nucleotide sequences in the sample. The chain employs TRBV10-3 and TRBJ2-3; TRBD2 agrees at 9 bases. The CDR3 loop spans 23 amino acids. The germline V gene encodes CDR1 ENHRY and CDR2 SYGVKD. The V and J ends lost 0 bases and 1 base, in that order; junction bases with no gene match: 23. CDR3: CAISESRLAGKPRRRLGTDTQYF. CDR3 DNA: TGTGCCATCAGTGAGTCGCGGCTAGCGGGGAAACCGAGAAGGAGGTTAGGCACAGATACGCAGTATTTT.

The gene calls are TRBV9 and TRBJ1-3; D is unresolved. Germline CDR1 is SGDLS and CDR2 is YYNGEE. Trimming removed 0 bases at V and 3 bases at J, with 13 bases between. This CDR3 spans 16 amino acids. The CDR3 loop is CASSVVGRIGGNTIYF. In nucleotides, the CDR3 is TGTGCCAGCAGCGTAGTGGGCAGGATAGGTGGAAACACCATATATTTT.

The chain is built from TRBV27 and TRBJ2-7; TRBD1 aligns across 11 bases. The J segment lost 5 bases and the V segment lost 5 bases, leaving 11 bases of the junction unmatched. Germline V lookup: CDR1 MNHEY, CDR2 SMNVEV (reference sequence). The CDR3 loop spans 16 amino acids. CDR3: CASSRLPGQGDHEQYF. For the CDR3, the DNA is TGTGCCAGCAGTCGTCTCCCGGGACAGGGGGACCACGAGCAGTACTTC.